This record looks at one T cell receptor (beta chain) sequence and its context. The clone's antigen remains unknown. No per-base quality is available; no much larger clone lies one base away. The cohort was made up of 666 healthy bone marrow donors. At the time of sampling, every cohort member was nominally healthy, though immune exposures that went unrecorded were likely present. The donor tested CMV seronegative and was one of the 352 seronegative cohort members. A peripheral blood sample was provided by each donor, and peripheral blood mononuclear cells were used for TCR beta sequencing. The Qiagen DNeasy Blood Extraction Kit was used to extract genomic DNA from the blood cell samples. CDR1 and CDR2 (LNHDA, SQIVND) derive from the germline V gene (reference sequence). The CDR3 sequence holds 13 residues, the cysteine and phenylalanine included. Only the CDR3 part of the read is kept: 39 bases, read in frame from the first base. The V end loses 3 bases and the J end loses 3 bases, and a stretch of 9 bases separates them.

The library relied on the immunoSEQ multiplex PCR assay. The multiplex PCR relied on a mix of 60 forward primers for TCR Vbeta segments and 13 reverse primers for TCR Jbeta segments. Amplification of the CDR3 region of rearranged TCR beta genes was performed with a multiplex PCR assay on genomic DNA. The Illumina HiSeq System was used to sequence the amplified TCR beta libraries as 87-base-pair reads. The authors' analysis ran thus. In a later analysis, some 80 million unique TCR beta chains were counted across the roughly 610 repertoires, and around 11 million of these chains were shared by at least two donors. Raw reads were error-corrected and collapsed into unique sequences with a nearest-neighbor algorithm that merged closely related sequences to remove PCR and sequencing errors. Alignment of CDR3 sequences to IMGT reference sequences was used to assign V, D and J gene segments. For a sequence to be retained, at least a six-nucleotide match to both a V gene segment and a J gene segment was required. Rearrangements were called productive when the CDR3 lacked stop codons and stayed in frame with V and J; all others were non-productive. CDR3 was defined by IMGT convention, running from the second conserved V-encoded cysteine to the conserved J-encoded phenylalanine. Sequences without an unambiguous match to a single V gene segment were excluded from the earlier analysis of a few hundred of the donors. An earlier analysis of 587 of the donors called V segments functional above 56.7% productive rearrangements and segregating when the between-donor standard deviation exceeded 5%. A statistical classification framework was developed to diagnose cytomegalovirus status using the catalog of TCR beta chain sequences. V and J gene assignment, in a later analysis, came from comparing TCR nucleotide sequences with IMGT/GENE-DB human TR gene sequences. Using the TCRdist pipeline, a later analysis assigned CDR3 sequences along with most-parsimonious VDJ recombination scenarios. A later analysis defined each TCR beta chain by its CDR3 amino acid sequence plus V-gene family, and excluded reads lacking a unique V-gene family. In a later analysis, 450 to 600 highly shared, low-generation-probability nucleotide sequences were removed to address suspected cross-contamination and a sequencing artifact. In a later analysis, a clonal expansion index for each public chain was calculated from normalized within-repertoire ranks of inferred template counts. In a later analysis, generation probabilities were computed with a VDJ recombination model fitted to out-of-frame rearrangements, and the resulting probabilities were checked against IGoR. In a later analysis, hypergeometric tests were used to score TCR-TCR, TCR-HLA and TCR-CMV co-occurrence, with a repertoire-size bias correction applied to TCR pairs. In a later analysis, false discovery rates were estimated by permuting HLA or CMV assignments 20 times. A later analysis grouped co-occurring TCRs with DBSCAN, adding TCRdist sequence similarity when clustering within HLA-allele-positive subsets. Co-occurrence clustering excluded repertoires with fewer than 30,000 or more than 120,000 public chains, plus five with anomalous nucleotide sharing. This immuneACCESS table, as held by TCRdb, lists in-frame sequences with V and J called but not all clones. Of the missing ones, under half trace to an unresolved V gene in checked studies; the others have no known cause. Clone size and the V and J calls come from that table; the DNA yielded D and trimming. The sample table holds around 150,000 clones, of which more than 80% were seen once. Of the sample, roughly 2% falls within the top ten clones.

The data were obtained in a study of cytomegalovirus exposure and HLA in healthy donors (dated by TCRdb to 2017 to 2019). For the wider study: An earlier analysis of several hundred of the donors reported about 290 Gb of sequence data and 117 million unique TCR beta sequences from about 200 million T cells. About 310 gigabases of sequencing data and roughly 90 million unique TCR sequences were included in an early release covering about 600 HLA-typed donors. The genetic ancestry cluster associated with self-reported Caucasian donors included around 76% of the 350 to 500 genotyped donors. The study was designed to test whether signatures of past pathogen exposure could be identified by cataloging public T cell receptors. Using immunosequencing, the study profiled T cell repertoires from about 620 subjects and related those repertoires to cytomegalovirus serostatus. Along with the approximately 670-subject first cohort, a separate validation cohort of approximately 110 different subjects was used. The study combined high-throughput TCR immunosequencing, statistical association of individual TCRs with disease status, and machine learning to predict cytomegalovirus infection status. A later analysis re-analyzed previously published TCR beta repertoires from about 730 donors and added high-resolution HLA genotyping to study TCR occurrence patterns. Rather than using new phenotypic data, the later analysis identified candidate immune exposures from TCR beta sequences and from how often those sequences occurred across donors. An earlier analysis of more than 450 of the donors used high-throughput TCR beta sequencing to judge whether each TCR beta V gene segment behaved as functional or pseudogenic. Donor age, sex, ethnicity and CMV serostatus were compiled together with the repertoire data. Genome-wide SNP genotypes for about 55% of the roughly 670 donors were used in a later genetic analysis, which treated that subset as a discovery cohort. Every discovery cohort repertoire had been produced on one sequencing platform. HLA typing covered class I and class II loci at four-digit resolution. Typing coverage varied by locus: roughly 629-640 donors for A, B, C, DRB1 and DQB1; 522 for DQA1; over 600 for DPA1; 450 to 480 for DPB1. A few DR-DQ haplotypes were treated as single units for association and clustering because of strong linkage in the cohort. Across 300 to 400 genotyped donors of the cohort, an average of about 250,000 unique TCR beta nucleotide sequences per donor were sequenced, and approximately 17% of those sequences were non-productive.

Points the paper makes about the study in general: Some IMGT-functional V segments, including TRBV6-2 and TRBV6-3, could not be distinguished by the 87-base-pair reads and were therefore excluded. In vitro tests confirmed that a few of the cytomegalovirus-associated TCR beta chains recognize cytomegalovirus antigens. Immune exposure information for the cohort was limited to CMV serostatus. The authors suggested that the approach could potentially be generalized to other disease states and immunological phenotypes. Compared with the roughly 670-donor mean, donors in an Asian-associated ancestry cluster had fewer N-insertions in productive TCRs, according to a later genetic analysis. The study listed over 150 TCR beta chains as associated with cytomegalovirus. Correlated functional status among segregating V segments might be attributable to linkage disequilibrium, but an unknown experimental factor could not be ruled out. The classifier was reported to diagnose cytomegalovirus status with high specificity and sensitivity in both the original cohort and the validation cohort. Strong co-occurrence of HLA alleles, especially DR and DQ, made assigning TCR associations to individual alleles difficult. An earlier analysis of roughly 570 of the donors showed that most TCR beta V segments appeared in productive rearrangements either about 90% or about 30% of the time, which broadly matched IMGT annotations. A cluster of highly shared sequence variants was judged likely to be a technical artifact of the sequencing pipeline. Because some donors lacked HLA typing at each locus, the association tests relied only on the typed subset. A later analysis found that most CMV-associated TCR beta chains appeared HLA-restricted, with HLA associations seemingly driven largely by CMV exposure. Presence/absence analyses assumed roughly uniform sequencing depth across donors, an assumption that may not hold. The earlier analysis of about 600 of the donors excluded some 15 rarely observed V segments, including chromosome 9 orphons, because counts were too low. A further reported finding was that TCR beta sequences accurately predicted the HLA-A and HLA-B alleles for most subjects in the first cohort. Compared with equally common non-associated chains, HLA-associated TCR beta chains in a later analysis were more clonally expanded and had lower generation probabilities. V-gene and J-gene trimming of TCR beta chains was associated with a missense DCLRE1C variant in a later genetic analysis, and the association was replicated in an independent cohort. In this cohort, only TCR beta chains were sequenced, and detectable features were limited by the absence of alpha or paired-chain data. Most TCR sequences were seen in very few donors, while some public TCRs were found in many individuals. A later analysis associated about 17,000 TCR beta sequences with specific HLA alleles at a false discovery rate of 0.05. According to a later analysis, TCR association rates differed among HLA loci, with DRB1 alleles showing the most associated TCRs and HLA-C alleles showing the fewest. Several of the top co-occurrence clusters appeared to be linked to parvovirus B19, influenza, CMV and Epstein-Barr virus, according to a later analysis.

Rearrangement joined TRBV19 to TRBJ2-7; the D gene lacks a confident call. The receptor was derived from a woman between 18 and 30 years old in good health and CMV-seronegative. The sequenced sample was PBMCs. The CDR3 region has the sequence CASSMKSGYEQYF. The DNA reads TGTGCCAGTAGTATGAAGTCAGGCTACGAGCAGTACTTC.